This TCR beta chain was observed in a study of regulatory T cells in long-lasting Graves disease. The length of the CDR3 is 17 residues. The V segment lost 4 bases and the J segment 4 bases; nucleotides outside the gene matches: 10. The germline CDR1 and CDR2 sequences are MNHEY and SMNVEV (reference sequence). This clonotype was detected only a few times. CDR3 regions were amplified by Arm-PCR using iRepertoire HTBI primers to build TCR beta libraries. Each CDR3 protein is one row after TCRdb ran MiXCR on the multiplex PCR reads. The sample carries approximately 400,000 distinct CDR3 sequences, more than 13% recorded once. As for time point: newly diagnosed GD, antithyroid drugs for less than 3 months. With RNA extracted from PBMCs as input, the TCR library was made. These data were also reused for a study on T cells in Graves' hyperthyroidism and ophthalmopathy.

This chain uses TRBV27 with TRBJ2-2, with 9 bases fitting TRBD2. The sample was peripheral blood mononuclear cells (PBMCs), taken at new diagnosis, from a patient treated with antithyroid drugs. The sequence was obtained from a woman aged 25 to 39 with Graves disease. The CDR3 DNA follows: TGTGCCAGCAGTTCGACACCCGGGACTAGCTCCACCGGGGAGCTGTTTTTT. Translated, it gives CASSSTPGTSSTGELFF.